Listed here are 2 T cell receptor beta chains from one sample, sequenced in a study of T cell repertoires in cytomegalovirus infection. TCRdb re-analysed the reads in MiXCR, keeping a single row per CDR3 protein. Seen here are 500,000 or so distinct CDR3 sequences, 15% to 20% observed once, and the top ten hold around 25%. Sample: CD8+ T cells from PBMCs. All receptors derive from a human donor in good health (CMV status not recorded). Some clones in this sample may be carry-over from other donors' samples.

This clonotype was observed a handful of times. This chain links TRBV6-5 with TRBJ2-5; no definite D call. The V and J ends lost 8 bases and 5 bases respectively, with 12 bases between them. The germline V gene encodes CDR1 MNHEY and CDR2 SVGAGI. CDR3 length equals 12 residues. The CDR3 DNA follows: TGTGCCAGCTCTTTTATGGGGGAGACCCAGTACTTC. It encodes CASSFMGETQYF.

As to this clonotype: This may come from a read error, since a much larger clone is one base off. The J gene is TRBJ2-3, the V gene TRBV7-9, with unresolved D. This CDR3 has 9 amino acids. From germline, CDR1 is SEHNR and CDR2 FQNEAQ (reference sequence). Trimming took 11 bases from V and 1 from J, leaving 1 base between them. In nucleotides, the CDR3 is TGTGCCGGCACAGATACGCAGTATTTT. Amino acids: CAGTDTQYF. The full variable domain, its missing parts supplied by reference TRBV7-9 and TRBJ2-3, is DTGVSQNPRHKITKRGQNVTFRCDPISEHNRLYWYRQTLGQGPEFLTYFQNEAQLEKSRLLSDRFSAERPKGSFSTLEIQRTEQGDSAMYLCAGTDTQYFGPGTRLTVL.